This T cell receptor (beta chain) comes out of a study of shared clonotypes between healthy human individuals. The assay was run at deep level. Each subset's genomic DNA was split evenly across several immunoSEQ plates. Some clones are missing from TCRdb's copy, which holds only in-frame ones; the method was immunoSEQ multiplex PCR. The sample contains 450,000 or so clones, 70% to 80% of which appear only once. Germline-derived CDR1 and CDR2 are SGHTA and FQGNSA. This CDR3 is built from 15 residues. Trimming removed 2 bases from V and 8 bases from J; junction bases left unmatched: 11. The donor population consisted of healthy HIV-negative adults with no recent acute infections or vaccinations.

Sequencing was done on a sample of PBMCs. The receptor was derived from a woman aged 40 to 50 in good health. Some clones in this sample may be carry-over from other donors' samples. The chain uses TRBV7-2 and TRBJ2-7; TRBD1 matches 8 bases. The DNA of the CDR3 is TGTGCCAGCAGCTTACTAGGGACAGGTCGGCCCCAGCAGTACTTC. Translation: CASSLLGTGRPQQYF.